Each of the 27 T cell receptor beta chains below was sequenced from the same sample in a study of CD8+CD57+ T cells in acquired aplastic anemia. Researchers used genomic DNA as the template to profile TCR beta VDJ and CDR3. In TCRdb, the reads were re-called with MiXCR into one record per CDR3 protein. This table holds some 150,000 distinct CDR3 sequences, 41% found once. The sample was sorted CD4+, CD8+, or CD8+CD57+ T cells (not recorded which) from PBMCs. The receptors were sampled from a human donor in good health, serving as a control.

This clonotype occurred many times. This chain links TRBV6-6 with TRBJ2-3, with a weak D call TRBD2 (6 bases). Trimming removed 6 bases at V and 0 bases at J, with 13 bases between. The CDR3 has 15 residues. Per the germline V gene, CDR1 is MNHNY and CDR2 is SVGAGI (reference sequence). Here the CDR3 reads CASREEGFSTDTQYF. The CDR3 nucleotides read TGTGCCAGCAGAGAGGAGGGTTTTAGCACAGATACGCAGTATTTT.

This clonotype has only a few counts. The V gene is TRBV12-5, the J gene TRBJ2-2; possibly TRBD2 for D (5 bases). V shed 3 bases and J shed 5 bases, with 13 bases lying between them. The CDR3 spans 15 residues. The germline V gene has CDR1 LGHNT and CDR2 FRNRAP. This CDR3 is CASGLRGRGTGELFF. The CDR3 DNA reads TGTGCTAGTGGTTTACGTGGGAGAGGGACCGGGGAGCTGTTTTTT.

The table lists this clonotype with many counts. This chain links TRBV7-2 with TRBJ2-2; D possibly corresponds to TRBD2 (6 bases). The germline CDR1 and CDR2 sequences are SGHTA and FQGNSA. CDR3 length: 13 residues. Trimming shortened V by 5 bases and J by 6 bases, and 10 bases separated the two germline ends. As DNA, the CDR3 is TGTGCCAGCAGCAGTCTAGCGTCCGGGGAGCTGTTTTTT. This sequence encodes CASSSLASGELFF.

This clonotype turned up a few times. V gene TRBV10-3 combines with J gene TRBJ1-6; 9 nucleotides align to TRBD1. The V segment lost 6 bases and the J segment 7 bases; nucleotides outside the gene matches: 4. Germline V CDR1 and CDR2: ENHRY, SYGVKD. The CDR3 spans 14 residues. The CDR3 loop is CAIRPGQGNSPLHF. The CDR3 DNA reads TGTGCCATCAGACCGGGACAGGGAAATTCACCCCTCCACTTT.

The count of this clonotype is one. The gene calls are TRBV29-1 and TRBJ2-7; 7 nucleotides align to TRBD1. J gave up 2 bases and V 7 bases, and 8 bases lay outside the gene matches. The CDR3 loop spans 13 amino acids. In germline, CDR1 is SQVTM, CDR2 ANQGSEA. CDR3 coding DNA: TGCAGCGGTAAGTCGGACAGGACCTACGAGCAGTACTTC. Translated: CSGKSDRTYEQYF.

This clonotype was counted only a few times. An end of the junction does not agree with germline; a read error may underlie this. The V gene is TRBV10-1, the J gene TRBJ2-3; perhaps TRBD2 as D (6 bases). The V gene's germline CDR1 is WNHNN and CDR2 SYGVQD (reference sequence). This CDR3 region has 14 residues. The DNA of the CDR3 is TGTGCCATCAACAGCCCGGGGGGCACAGATACGCAGTATTTT. Its translation: CAINSPGGTDTQYF.

This clonotype was detected ten times or more. V gene TRBV2 combines with J gene TRBJ1-1; D perhaps matches TRBD1 (5 bases). Germline CDR1 is SNHLY and CDR2 is FYNNEI. There are 14 residues in the CDR3. V lost 4 bases to trimming and J lost 11 bases, with 20 bases between them. The DNA for the CDR3 is TGTGCCAGCAGTGTCGGGCAGGGAGCTAGTATGGCTTTCTTT. The encoded protein is CASSVGQGASMAFF.

Ten or more counts support this clonotype. V and J are TRBV6-5 and TRBJ1-2; D uncertain. The length of the CDR3 is 17 residues. CDR1 is MNHEY, CDR2 SVGAGI, per germline. V lost 2 bases and J 0 bases, leaving 16 bases between the germline ends. The CDR3 coding sequence is TGTGCCAGCAGTTACCTTGGTGGACTGCTTCCTAACTATGGCTACACCTTC. It encodes CASSYLGGLLPNYGYTF.

Many counts were recorded for this clonotype. The chain joins TRBV28 to TRBJ2-7; no firm D call. This CDR3 has 11 amino acids. Germline values: CDR1 MDHEN, CDR2 SYDVKM. This CDR3 is CAIEATYEQYF. DNA for the CDR3: TGTGCTATCGAAGCAACCTACGAGCAGTACTTC.

This clonotype came up many times. This sequence joins TRBV2 and TRBJ1-2; 8 positions match TRBD1. There are 13 residues in the CDR3. CDR1 and CDR2 from the germline V gene are SNHLY and FYNNEI. Trimming at V came to 9 bases and at J to 7 bases, leaving 10 bases not matched to a gene. CDR3 region: CASSGTGVSGYTF. In DNA form, the CDR3 reads TGTGCCAGTTCCGGGACAGGAGTTTCTGGCTACACCTTC. The whole variable domain, filled in from reference TRBV2 and TRBJ1-2, reads EPEVTQTPSHQVTQMGQEVILRCVPISNHLYFYWYRQILGQKVEFLVSFYNNEISEKSEIFDDQFSVERPDGSNFTLKIRSTKLEDSAMYFCASSGTGVSGYTFGSGTRLTVV.

This chain connects TRBV28 to TRBJ1-2, with D unresolved. V lost 6 bases and J lost 7, with 24 bases in between. This CDR3 has 16 amino acids. Germline lookup yields CDR1 MDHEN and CDR2 SYDVKM. In DNA, the CDR3 is TGTGCCAGCAGCTTGGAAGGCGGGCGGATTAGTGGTGGCTACACCTTC. It is translated as CASSLEGGRISGGYTF.

This clonotype has at least ten counts. V gene TRBV3-1 combines with J gene TRBJ1-2; 12 bases are a match to TRBD1. CDR1 is LGHDT and CDR2 is YNNKEL in the germline V gene (reference sequence). The CDR3 covers 14 residues. Trimming took 6 bases from V and 6 from J; bases not matched to a gene: 5. The CDR3 protein is CASSGTGGLDGYTF. The CDR3 DNA is TGTGCCAGCAGTGGGACAGGGGGCCTGGATGGCTACACCTTC. The full variable domain, completed using reference TRBV3-1 and TRBJ1-2, is DTAVSQTPKYLVTQMGNDKSIKCEQNLGHDTMYWYKQDSKKFLKIMFSYNNKELIINETVPNRFSPKSPDKAHLNLHINSLELGDSAVYFCASSGTGGLDGYTFGSGTRLTVV.

This clonotype appeared a few times. The chain links TRBV18 to TRBJ2-5, with D uncertain. This CDR3 contains 13 residues. Per germline, CDR1 KGHSH and CDR2 LQKENI. V lost 2 bases and J 3 bases, leaving 7 bases between the germline ends. CDR3 region: CASSPFREETQYF. In nucleotides, the CDR3 is TGTGCCAGCTCACCATTTCGAGAAGAGACCCAGTACTTC.

The table lists this clonotype with many counts. V gene TRBV20-1 combines with J gene TRBJ2-1, with a weak D call TRBD2 (5 bases). This CDR3 has 14 amino acids. Germline V gene data show CDR1 as DFQATT and CDR2 as SNEGSKA (reference sequence). Trimming removed 4 bases at V and 3 bases at J, with 13 bases between. CDR3 amino acids: CSAKSGTDYNEQFF. The CDR3 DNA sequence: TGCAGTGCTAAGTCGGGAACCGACTACAATGAGCAGTTCTTC.

This clonotype showed up just a few times. V and J are TRBV20-1 and TRBJ2-7; 8 nucleotides agree with TRBD1. V was clipped by 4 bases and J by 2 bases; unmatched bases: 10. The CDR3 covers 15 residues. Germline values: CDR1 DFQATT, CDR2 SNEGSKA (reference sequence). The CDR3 spells CSATLTTGDPYEQYF. The CDR3 DNA follows: TGCAGTGCTACTTTGACGACAGGGGACCCCTACGAGCAGTACTTC.

This clonotype was counted many times. V usage is TRBV4-1 and J usage is TRBJ1-1; D ambiguous. The germline CDR1 and CDR2 sequences are MGHRA and YSYEKL. This CDR3 comprises 15 residues. Trimming left V 4 bases short and J 5 bases short, with 17 bases between. CDR3 nucleotides: TGCGCCAGCAGCCTAGCGACCACGGCCTATACTGAAGCTTTCTTT. Amino acids: CASSLATTAYTEAFF.

The genes are TRBV10-3 and TRBJ2-2; D is tentatively TRBD1 or TRBD2 (5 bases each). There are 13 residues in the CDR3. Trimming removed 4 bases at V and 7 bases at J, with 10 bases between. Germline V gene data show CDR1 as ENHRY and CDR2 as SYGVKD. The CDR3 sequence: CAISGDLVGELFF. CDR3 coding DNA: TGTGCCATCAGTGGGGACCTGGTCGGGGAGCTGTTTTTT.

This clonotype was recorded once. This chain links TRBV29-1 with TRBJ1-2; D may be TRBD1 (6 bases). Germline lookup yields CDR1 SQVTM and CDR2 ANQGSEA. V was shortened by 3 bases and J by 4 bases, with 12 bases between the two germline ends. The CDR3 is made up of 13 amino acids. CDR3 region: CSVEVRGLYGYTF. DNA for the CDR3: TGCAGCGTTGAGGTCAGGGGACTCTATGGCTACACCTTC.

The chain uses TRBV20-1 and TRBJ2-7, with TRBD1 as a possible D gene (7 bases). The germline V gene has CDR1 DFQATT and CDR2 SNEGSKA (reference sequence). The CDR3 sequence is 13 residues long. V dropped 7 bases and J dropped 3 bases, with 16 bases sitting between them. Here the CDR3 reads CSEGGGTVYEQYF. Here the CDR3 DNA reads TGCAGTGAAGGCGGAGGGACAGTCTACGAGCAGTACTTC.

As concerns this clonotype: The CDR3 does not end in the conserved phenylalanine or tryptophan, so this is likely a read error. This rearrangement joins TRBV4-2 to TRBJ1-5; D unclear. Germline assignment: CDR1 LGHNA and CDR2 YNFKEQ. This CDR3 has 15 amino acids. V was clipped by 1 base and J by 7 bases, with 14 bases between them. CDR3 residues: CASSQVVRLGQPQHL. The CDR3 nucleotides read TGTGCCAGCAGCCAAGTCGTGCGGTTGGGGCAGCCCCAGCATCTT.

This clonotype was recorded at least ten times. The chain couples TRBV12-3 or TRBV12-4 to TRBJ1-5, with D perhaps matching TRBD1 (5 bases). This CDR3 is 12 amino acids long. The V gene lost 4 bases and the J gene lost 7 bases, with 8 bases spanning the gap. The chain's CDR3 is CASSWGVQPQHF. CDR3 bases: TGTGCCAGCAGTTGGGGGGTCCAGCCCCAGCATTTT.

The chain is built from TRBV27 and TRBJ1-2, with 7 bases that match TRBD1. Germline loops: CDR1 MNHEY, CDR2 SMNVEV (reference sequence). The CDR3 consists of 15 residues. V lost 2 bases and J lost 7; bases outside the gene matches: 10. The CDR3 protein is CASSLRSGTDRGYTF. The CDR3 nucleotides read TGTGCCAGCAGTTTAAGATCCGGGACAGATCGTGGCTACACCTTC.

This clonotype was detected ten times or more. The rearrangement links TRBV19 to TRBJ1-2; D remains unclear. The germline V and J ends were trimmed by 5 bases and 5 bases, with 6 bases remaining between them. There are 11 residues in the CDR3. Germline V lookup: CDR1 LNHDA, CDR2 SQIVND (reference sequence). The CDR3 loop is CASSQRYGYTF. The CDR3 DNA reads TGTGCCAGTAGTCAGAGGTATGGCTACACCTTC.

This chain uses TRBV29-1 with TRBJ2-7, with TRBD2 matching 11 bases. CDR1 and CDR2 (germline): SQVTM, ANQGSEA. After removal of 3 bases from V and 3 bases from J, the junction contained 10 bases not matched to a gene. This CDR3 spans 16 amino acids. CDR3 nucleotide sequence: TGCAGCGTTGACACGAAGACTAGCGGGGACCTCTACGAGCAGTACTTC. Protein product: CSVDTKTSGDLYEQYF.

CDR3 in amino acids: CASSQEARNYGYTF. In nucleotides, the CDR3 is TGTGCCAGCAGCCAAGAGGCCAGAAACTATGGCTACACCTTC. The chain combines TRBV4-2 with TRBJ1-2; D is uncertain. Between the trimmed V and J ends, which lost 0 bases and 2 bases, there was a span of 7 bases. This CDR3 is built from 14 residues. In germline, CDR1 is LGHNA, CDR2 YNFKEQ.

The V gene is TRBV19, the J gene TRBJ1-1, with D perhaps matching TRBD1 (6 bases). Germline V lookup: CDR1 LNHDA, CDR2 SQIVND (reference sequence). The CDR3 is 14 residues long. The ends were cut back, 2 bases at V and 4 bases at J, with 11 bases in the middle. Here the CDR3 DNA reads TGTGCCAGTAGTATAAAGGGGGTGAGCACTGAAGCTTTCTTT. Amino acid sequence: CASSIKGVSTEAFF.

This clonotype has ten or more counts. CDR3 sequence reads: CASTSYGVAGGYEQYF. The CDR3 coding sequence is TGTGCCAGCACTTCCTACGGGGTGGCGGGAGGCTACGAGCAGTACTTC. V and J are TRBV6-5 and TRBJ2-7; TRBD2 matches 8 bases. The CDR3 contains 16 residues. Trimming at V came to 7 bases and at J to 3 bases, leaving 14 bases not matched to a gene. Per germline, CDR1 MNHEY and CDR2 SVGAGI.